Below are 28 T cell receptor beta chains sequenced from a single sample in a study of blood T cell repertoires in COVID-19. Assay: immunoSEQ multiplex PCR; the TCRdb copy retains only in-frame clones and omits some. Here the sample spans around 270,000 clones, 65% to 90% being singletons. Source material: peripheral blood. All receptors derive from a man aged 30 to 45 with active or convalescent COVID-19.

The CDR3 reads CASSIGALTEAFF. The CDR3 DNA reads as TGTGCCAGTAGTATAGGTGCGTTGACTGAAGCTTTCTTT. The V and J genes are TRBV19 and TRBJ1-1; D is unresolved. Germline CDR1 LNHDA, CDR2 SQIVND (reference sequence). CDR3 size: 13 residues. V was pared by 1 base and J by 5 bases, with 8 bases between.

The chain is built from TRBV4-1 and TRBJ1-3; 7 positions match TRBD1. This CDR3 has 16 amino acids. With 3 bases clipped from V and 1 base from J, the junction kept 6 bases outside the gene matches. In germline, CDR1 is MGHRA, CDR2 YSYEKL. In nucleotides, the CDR3 is TGCGCCAGCAGCCACTGGCCGGGACAGTCTGGAAACACCATATATTTT. It yields the protein CASSHWPGQSGNTIYF.

This clone was counted between two and nine times. The chain links TRBV4-2 to TRBJ1-2; TRBD1 matches at 7 bases. Germline V gene data show CDR1 as LGHNA and CDR2 as YNFKEQ. The V segment lost 0 bases and the J segment 3 bases; nucleotides outside the gene matches: 7. The CDR3 length is 16 residues. For the CDR3, the DNA is TGTGCCAGCAGCCAAGAAGGCACAGGGGTTGACTATGGCTACACCTTC. Translating it yields CASSQEGTGVDYGYTF.

The chain couples TRBV7-9 to TRBJ1-2; D possibly corresponds to TRBD1 (5 bases). The V gene lost 5 bases and the J gene lost 2 bases, with 12 bases spanning the gap. The CDR3 sequence is 14 residues long. Germline V gene data show CDR1 as SEHNR and CDR2 as FQNEAQ (reference sequence). In DNA, the CDR3 is TGTGCCAGCAGCCCCTGGCGGGGGAACTATGGCTACACCTTC. Protein: CASSPWRGNYGYTF. Together with reference TRBV7-9 and TRBJ1-2, the CDR3 gives the full variable domain: DTGVSQNPRHKITKRGQNVTFRCDPISEHNRLYWYRQTLGQGPEFLTYFQNEAQLEKSRLLSDRFSAERPKGSFSTLEIQRTEQGDSAMYLCASSPWRGNYGYTFGSGTRLTVV.

The chain carries TRBV4-2 and TRBJ2-7; 9 bases align to TRBD2. Germline-derived CDR1 and CDR2 are LGHNA and YNFKEQ. Unmatched junction bases numbered 5, after V lost 1 base and J lost 4 bases. The CDR3 runs 15 residues. The DNA for the CDR3 is TGTGCCAGCAGCCAAGGCGGGGGGGTTTCTTACGAGCAGTACTTC. Its translation: CASSQGGGVSYEQYF.

The count of this clone is one. CDR3 sequence reads: CASSLGQTPYEQYF. The CDR3 nucleotides are TGTGCCAGCAGTTTGGGGCAGACCCCCTACGAGCAGTACTTC. V and J are TRBV28 and TRBJ2-7; perhaps TRBD1 as D (5 bases). V was cut by 3 bases and J by 2 bases, with 11 bases left in between. The CDR3 sequence is 14 residues long. Germline CDR1 and CDR2: MDHEN and SYDVKM. The entire variable domain, with the rest obtained from reference TRBV28 and TRBJ2-7, is as follows: DVKVTQSSRYLVKRTGEKVFLECVQDMDHENMFWYRQDPGLGLRLIYFSYDVKMKEKGDIPEGYSVSREKKERFSLILESASTNQTSMYLCASSLGQTPYEQYFGPGTRLTVT.

This clone was picked up a small number of times. The chain uses TRBV7-9 and TRBJ2-3, with a tentative D call TRBD1 (5 bases). The V end was cut by 5 bases, the J end by 6 bases, with 12 bases between. This CDR3 spans 13 amino acids. In germline, CDR1 is SEHNR, CDR2 FQNEAQ (reference sequence). This CDR3 is CASSMGPADTQYF. The CDR3 DNA sequence: TGTGCCAGCAGCATGGGGCCCGCCGATACGCAGTATTTT. Full variable domain (rest looked up from reference TRBV7-9 and TRBJ2-3): DTGVSQNPRHKITKRGQNVTFRCDPISEHNRLYWYRQTLGQGPEFLTYFQNEAQLEKSRLLSDRFSAERPKGSFSTLEIQRTEQGDSAMYLCASSMGPADTQYFGPGTRLTVL.

The chain is built from TRBV6-1 and TRBJ2-3, with 7 bases lining up with TRBD1. CDR3 length equals 15 residues. J gave up 3 bases and V 3 bases, and 6 bases lay outside the gene matches. CDR1 is MNHNS and CDR2 is SASEGT in the germline V gene. The CDR3 DNA reads as TGTGCCAGCAGTGATCTTGTACAGGGGACAGATACGCAGTATTTT. Its translation is CASSDLVQGTDTQYF.

The chain combines TRBV11-2 with TRBJ2-3, with D perhaps TRBD2 (7 bases). The length of the CDR3 is 15 residues. Trimming removed 5 bases at V and 4 bases at J, with 16 bases between. The V gene's germline CDR1 is SGHAT and CDR2 FQNNGV. The CDR3 DNA reads TGTGCCAGCAGCCTGGGGGGGGCCGGGGCAGATACGCAGTATTTT. Amino acids: CASSLGGAGADTQYF.

This clone came up a few times. The V gene is TRBV5-4, the J gene TRBJ1-1; tentative D call: TRBD1 (6 bases). The CDR3 sequence is 13 residues long. Between the trimmed V and J ends, which lost 2 bases and 4 bases, there was a span of 9 bases. The germline CDR1 and CDR2 sequences are SGHNT and YYREEE (reference sequence). The CDR3 sequence: CASSFAGVTEAFF. DNA of the CDR3: TGTGCCAGCAGCTTTGCAGGGGTCACTGAAGCTTTCTTT.

The chain has TRBV9 and TRBJ1-6; no firm D call. This CDR3 region has 14 residues. CDR1 is SGDLS, CDR2 YYNGEE, per germline. V was clipped by 4 bases and J by 11 bases, with 16 bases between them. The CDR3: CASSHSPGSPPLHF. DNA of the CDR3: TGTGCCAGCAGCCATAGCCCGGGGTCACCACCCCTCCACTTT.

The CDR3 here is CASSQTRQNEQFF. CDR3 nucleotide sequence: TGCGCCAGCAGCCAAACCCGACAGAATGAGCAGTTCTTC. The chain is built from TRBV4-3 and TRBJ2-1; D is possibly TRBD1 (5 bases). The V and J ends lost 2 bases and 7 bases respectively, with 9 bases between them. CDR3 length: 13 amino acids. Germline CDR1 and CDR2: LGHNA and YSLEER.

This chain links TRBV19 with TRBJ1-4; 7 bases are a match to TRBD1. Germline V lookup: CDR1 LNHDA, CDR2 SQIVND (reference sequence). This CDR3 region has 16 residues. Trimming at V came to 5 bases and at J to 5 bases, leaving 11 bases not matched to a gene. CDR3 sequence reads: CASSLASRGVNEKLFF. CDR3 DNA sequence: TGTGCCAGTAGTCTTGCCTCCAGGGGGGTGAATGAAAAACTGTTTTTT.

This chain uses TRBV2 with TRBJ2-3, with no clear D. V lost 4 bases and J lost 3, with 17 bases in between. The CDR3 consists of 16 residues. CDR1 SNHLY and CDR2 FYNNEI come from the germline V gene. CDR3 protein: CASSVGLDRRTDTQYF. DNA of the CDR3: TGTGCCAGCAGTGTGGGTCTAGACCGAAGGACAGATACGCAGTATTTT.

The chain has TRBV5-4 and TRBJ2-3, with D possibly being TRBD2 (5 bases). V was clipped by 2 bases and J by 2 bases, with 9 bases between them. Germline V gene sequence: CDR1 SGHNT, CDR2 YYREEE (reference sequence). This CDR3 region has 14 residues. The CDR3 bases are TGTGCCAGCAGCTTAGGCGGGCTCACAGATACGCAGTATTTT. This gives the protein CASSLGGLTDTQYF.

This clone was seen only a few times. J is TRBJ1-1 and V is TRBV4-2, with D unresolved. The CDR3 is made up of 16 amino acids. V shed 3 bases and J shed 4 bases, with 18 bases lying between them. Germline lookup yields CDR1 LGHNA and CDR2 YNFKEQ. This chain's CDR3 is CASSHNPGLASTEAFF. CDR3 DNA sequence: TGTGCCAGCAGCCATAATCCGGGGTTGGCGAGCACTGAAGCTTTCTTT.

The V call is TRBV7-6, the J call TRBJ1-1, with 7 bases that match TRBD1. Germline CDR1 reads SGHVS; CDR2 reads FNYEAQ. The CDR3 is 14 amino acids. V shed 0 bases, J shed 3 bases, and the junction held 1 base outside the gene matches. CDR3 amino acids: CASSLATGHTEAFF. The CDR3 DNA sequence: TGTGCCAGCAGCTTAGCGACAGGGCACACTGAAGCTTTCTTT.

This rearrangement joins TRBV4-3 to TRBJ2-5, with D maybe TRBD1 (5 bases). CDR3 length: 18 residues. Trimming left V 0 bases short and J 5 bases short, with 22 bases between. CDR1 and CDR2 from the germline V gene are LGHNA and YSLEER. The DNA for the CDR3 is TGCGCCAGCAGCCAAGAGTTGGGTCTGATGGCAGGGTACGAGACCCAGTACTTC. It is translated as CASSQELGLMAGYETQYF.

This clone was observed a single time. The chain couples TRBV7-2 to TRBJ1-5, with 7 bases aligning to TRBD1. V was pared by 1 base and J by 6 bases, with 6 bases of the junction left unmatched. The CDR3 covers 15 residues. Germline CDR1 and CDR2: SGHTA and FQGNSA. The CDR3 loop is CASSLGSRGRQPQHF. DNA for the CDR3: TGTGCCAGCAGCTTAGGTTCAAGGGGGCGTCAGCCCCAGCATTTT.

V and J are TRBV5-4 and TRBJ2-3; TRBD2 matches at 11 bases. The germline gives CDR1 SGHNT, CDR2 YYREEE (reference sequence). This CDR3 has 14 amino acids. V dropped 5 bases and J dropped 7; count of bases not matched to a gene: 6. The CDR3 spells CASRLAGGRNTQYF. CDR3 in DNA: TGTGCCAGCAGGTTAGCGGGGGGGCGAAATACGCAGTATTTT. Looking up the rest from reference TRBV5-4 and TRBJ2-3 gives the full variable domain: ETGVTQSPTHLIKTRGQQVTLRCSSQSGHNTVSWYQQALGQGPQFIFQYYREEENGRGNFPPRFSGLQFPNYSSELNVNALELDDSALYLCASRLAGGRNTQYFGPGTRLTVL.

The chain employs TRBV19 and TRBJ2-3, with 7 bases that match TRBD2. V gave up 8 bases and J gave up 0 bases; unmatched junction bases: 2. Germline V gene lookup returns CDR1 LNHDA and CDR2 SQIVND (reference sequence). This CDR3 contains 13 residues. CDR3 region: CASRTRSTDTQYF. CDR3 nucleotides: TGTGCCAGTCGGACTAGGAGCACAGATACGCAGTATTTT. Using reference TRBV19 and TRBJ2-3 for the parts outside the CDR3, the full variable domain is DGGITQSPKYLFRKEGQNVTLSCEQNLNHDAMYWYRQDPGQGLRLIYYSQIVNDFQKGDIAEGYSVSREKKESFPLTVTSAQKNPTAFYLCASRTRSTDTQYFGPGTRLTVL.

This clone was detected once. The J gene is TRBJ2-5, the V gene TRBV5-1; possible D gene TRBD1, 6 bases. The CDR3 consists of 15 residues. Trimming pared 0 bases from V and 5 bases from J, leaving 14 bases between. From germline, CDR1 is SGHRS and CDR2 YFSETQ. CDR3 in amino acids: CASSLVWGPSETQYF. The CDR3 DNA is TGCGCCAGCAGCTTGGTGTGGGGGCCGTCCGAGACCCAGTACTTC.

The CDR3 DNA is TGCGCCAGCAGCTTGGCCTTAAACTCCAACACAGATACGCAGTATTTT. It yields the protein CASSLALNSNTDTQYF. V usage is TRBV5-1 and J usage is TRBJ2-3; unclear D gene. CDR1 and CDR2 from the germline V gene are SGHRS and YFSETQ. The CDR3 is made up of 16 amino acids. With 0 bases removed from V and 2 bases from J, the gap between germline ends came to 13 bases.

The CDR3 DNA reads TGTGCCATCAGTGCTAGCGGGGAACCAGATACGCAGTATTTT. Its translation is CAISASGEPDTQYF. The chain has TRBV10-3 and TRBJ2-3; TRBD2 matches at 9 bases. Germline-derived CDR1 and CDR2 are ENHRY and SYGVKD. The CDR3 length is 14 residues. The V gene end was trimmed by 4 bases and the J gene end by 4 bases; junction bases not matched to a gene: 3.

This chain uses TRBV5-1 with TRBJ2-4, with 8 bases that match TRBD1. V gave up 3 bases and J gave up 6 bases; unmatched junction bases: 8. Germline V gene lookup returns CDR1 SGHRS and CDR2 YFSETQ. The CDR3 sequence is 15 residues long. DNA for the CDR3: TGCGCCAGCAGCTCCCCAGGACAGGGAGTAAACATTCAGTACTTC. This sequence encodes CASSSPGQGVNIQYF.

V usage is TRBV4-2 and J usage is TRBJ1-1; 8 bases are a match to TRBD1. CDR1 and CDR2 (germline): LGHNA, YNFKEQ. This CDR3 contains 16 residues. V was pared by 5 bases and J by 6 bases, with 14 bases of the junction left unmatched. CDR3 nucleotide sequence: TGTGCCAGCAGCAGAGCGGTAACAGGGGGATTCGCTGAAGCTTTCTTT. It specifies CASSRAVTGGFAEAFF.

The rearrangement joins TRBV19 to TRBJ1-5; D is unclear. Germline V gene sequence: CDR1 LNHDA, CDR2 SQIVND (reference sequence). CDR3 size: 13 residues. V was clipped by 6 bases and J by 5 bases, with 11 bases between them. The CDR3 is CASRLRSDQPQHF. The CDR3 DNA follows: TGTGCCAGTAGGTTACGGTCGGATCAGCCCCAGCATTTT.

The chain couples TRBV30 to TRBJ1-3; D perhaps matches TRBD1 (5 bases). V gave up 3 bases and J gave up 8 bases, with 17 bases separating them. Germline V gene sequence: CDR1 GTSNPN, CDR2 SVGIG (reference sequence). The CDR3 is 14 amino acids. CDR3 sequence reads: CAWSVGHDRDTIYF. DNA for the CDR3: TGTGCCTGGAGCGTGGGGCACGACCGGGACACCATATATTTT.